This T cell receptor (beta chain) was sequenced during a study of patients and donors after allogeneic stem cell transplantation. TCRdb re-called the RT-PCR reads through MiXCR, storing one row per CDR3 protein. The sample comprises approximately 210,000 distinct CDR3 sequences, around two fifths of which are singletons, and 33% rests with the top ten. The ends were cut back, 6 bases at V and 5 bases at J, with 19 bases in the middle. The CDR3 is 14 amino acids. The V gene's germline CDR1 is SQVTM and CDR2 ANQGSEA. This TCR derives from a human donor who was either an allogeneic HSCT recipient or a stem cell or donor lymphocyte infusion donor (not recorded which). It is not recorded whose cells these are; they may come from a transplant donor. The genes are TRBV29-1 and TRBJ1-1; D might be TRBD1 (5 bases). The sample consisted of blood, either unsorted or a sorted T cell fraction (not recorded which). CDR3 bases: TGCAGCGTAGTAGGGACCGCGGGTGGAACTGAAGCTTTCTTT. This encodes CSVVGTAGGTEAFF. Combining the CDR3 with reference TRBV29-1 and TRBJ1-1 gives the whole variable domain SAVISQKPSRDICQRGTSLTIQCQVDSQVTMMFWYRQQPGQSLTLIATANQGSEATYESGFVIDKFPISRPNLTFSTLTVSNMSPEDSSIYLCSVVGTAGGTEAFFGQGTRLTVV.